These 22 T cell receptor beta chains originate from one sample sequenced in a study of T cell responses to AZD1222 COVID-19 vaccine. TCRdb's table, derived via immunoSEQ multiplex PCR, lists solely in-frame clones and lacks some. Among 75,000 to 100,000 clones listed, about 88% were seen once. Sequenced here: peripheral blood, sampled on day 0 of AZD1222 vaccination. These receptors were obtained from an adult in good health.

V usage is TRBV30 and J usage is TRBJ2-2; D remains unclear. Germline lookup yields CDR1 GTSNPN and CDR2 SVGIG (reference sequence). The CDR3 totals 14 residues. The V and J ends lost 1 base and 4 bases respectively, with 10 bases between them. This chain's CDR3 is CAWSEGTLTGELFF. The CDR3 DNA is TGTGCCTGGAGTGAGGGCACCCTCACCGGGGAGCTGTTTTTT.

This chain connects TRBV24-1 to TRBJ2-7, with D unresolved. Looked up from germline, CDR1 is KGHDR and CDR2 is SFDVKD. V dropped 0 bases and J dropped 3 bases, with 17 bases sitting between them. This CDR3 is built from 17 residues. In DNA, the CDR3 is TGTGCCACCAGTGATTTGAGTCCGGGTACGAGTAACTACGAGCAGTACTTC. Amino acid sequence: CATSDLSPGTSNYEQYF.

This clone was recorded once. This chain connects TRBV15 to TRBJ2-7; D unclear. Per germline, CDR1 LNHNV and CDR2 YYDKDF (reference sequence). With 0 bases removed from V and 2 bases from J, the gap between germline ends came to 11 bases. This CDR3 comprises 15 residues. This CDR3 is CATSREAKGPYEQYF. CDR3 coding DNA: TGTGCCACCAGCAGAGAGGCTAAAGGTCCCTACGAGCAGTACTTC.

The chain has TRBV3-1 (or the pseudogene TRBV3-2) and TRBJ1-2, with TRBD1 matching 9 bases. Germline-derived CDR1 and CDR2 are LGHDT and YNNKEL (reference sequence). This CDR3 region has 16 residues. After removal of 4 bases from V and 3 bases from J, the junction contained 9 bases not matched to a gene. CDR3 sequence: CASSPSWDRVDYGYTF. The DNA of the CDR3 is TGTGCCAGCAGCCCATCCTGGGACAGGGTTGACTATGGCTACACCTTC.

The chain has TRBV18 and TRBJ1-1, with D perhaps TRBD1 (6 bases). The ends were cut back, 2 bases at V and 10 bases at J, with 14 bases in the middle. CDR1 is KGHSH, CDR2 LQKENI, per germline. This CDR3 has 13 residues. The DNA of the CDR3 is TGTGCCAGCTCACCAGACGGGGGCGTGGTAGCTTTCTTT. This gives the protein CASSPDGGVVAFF.

The chain recombines TRBV29-1 with TRBJ2-3; TRBD1 is a possible D gene (5 bases). Germline CDR1 is SQVTM and CDR2 is ANQGSEA. With 3 bases removed from V and 0 bases from J, the gap between germline ends came to 10 bases. The CDR3 totals 14 residues. The CDR3 region is CSVEQGPSTDTQYF. The DNA for the CDR3 is TGCAGCGTTGAGCAGGGCCCTAGCACAGATACGCAGTATTTT.

The gene calls are TRBV11-3 and TRBJ2-1; 8 bases match TRBD2. Germline V gene data show CDR1 as SGHNT and CDR2 as YENEEA. V was clipped by 5 bases and J by 2 bases; unmatched bases: 5. CDR3 size: 15 residues. CDR3 loop: CASSRSGEPYNEQFF. CDR3 bases: TGTGCCAGCAGCCGTAGCGGGGAGCCCTACAATGAGCAGTTCTTC.

As to this clone: In the same sample, other DNA sequences code for this CDR3. Written as DNA, the CDR3 is TGTGCCAGCAGCTTGGCAGGAGGATCACCCCTCCACTTT. Encoded protein: CASSLAGGSPLHF. The V gene is TRBV7-2, the J gene TRBJ1-6; no firm D call. Trimming removed 3 bases at V and 10 bases at J, with 10 bases between. The germline V gene has CDR1 SGHTA and CDR2 FQGNSA. The CDR3 length is 13 residues.

The chain joins TRBV30 to TRBJ1-2; TRBD1 agrees at 7 bases. CDR1 is GTSNPN, CDR2 SVGIG, per germline (reference sequence). The CDR3 is 13 amino acids. V lost 3 bases, J lost 0 bases, and 1 base stayed unmatched. Here the CDR3 reads CAWSQGANYGYTF. The CDR3 DNA is TGTGCCTGGAGCCAGGGGGCTAACTATGGCTACACCTTC. Supplemented by reference TRBV30 and TRBJ1-2, the full variable domain reads SQTIHQWPATLVQPVGSPLSLECTVEGTSNPNLYWYRQAAGRGLQLLFYSVGIGQISSEVPQNLSASRPQDRQFILSSKKLLLSDSGFYLCAWSQGANYGYTFGSGTRLTVV.

The rearrangement uses TRBV15 and TRBJ2-3; TRBD2 matches at 9 bases. Germline V gene sequence: CDR1 LNHNV, CDR2 YYDKDF (reference sequence). This CDR3 is built from 16 residues. V gave up 2 bases and J gave up 2 bases; unmatched junction bases: 5. CDR3 coding DNA: TGTGCCACCAGCAGAAGGACTAGCGCGACCACAGATACGCAGTATTTT. Translation gives CATSRRTSATTDTQYF.

The count of this clone is one. V gene TRBV9 combines with J gene TRBJ2-5; 7 bases are a match to TRBD2. The V gene's germline CDR1 is SGDLS and CDR2 YYNGEE. The CDR3 is 14 residues long. With V trimmed by 2 bases and J by 2 bases, 3 bases remained unmatched. CDR3 sequence: CASSVDGGQETQYF. As DNA, the CDR3 is TGTGCCAGCAGCGTGGACGGGGGGCAAGAGACCCAGTACTTC.

This rearrangement joins TRBV2 to TRBJ1-2; D might be TRBD1 (5 bases). The V end was cut by 4 bases, the J end by 0 bases, with 12 bases between. The germline gives CDR1 SNHLY, CDR2 FYNNEI. The CDR3 is 15 amino acids. The DNA for the CDR3 is TGTGCCAGCAGTGTGGGGCAGGGTGCTAACTATGGCTACACCTTC. Translated: CASSVGQGANYGYTF.

The rearrangement links TRBV6-5 to TRBJ2-2; TRBD1 or TRBD2 may be the D gene (5 bases each). V dropped 2 bases and J dropped 5 bases, with 12 bases sitting between them. Germline V CDR1 and CDR2: MNHEY, SVGAGI. This CDR3 is built from 15 residues. CDR3: CASSYPGTSTGELFF. CDR3 coding DNA: TGTGCCAGCAGTTACCCCGGGACGTCGACCGGGGAGCTGTTTTTT.

This clone was detected once. The chain joins TRBV7-9 to TRBJ1-2; a weak D match, TRBD1 (5 bases). Between the trimmed V and J ends, which lost 1 base and 5 bases, there was a span of 14 bases. CDR3 length equals 15 residues. The germline V gene encodes CDR1 SEHNR and CDR2 FQNEAQ (reference sequence). CDR3: CASSLVGRDQYGYTF. DNA of the CDR3: TGTGCCAGCAGCTTAGTCGGCAGGGACCAATATGGCTACACCTTC.

This chain uses TRBV27 with TRBJ2-2, with D maybe TRBD2 (5 bases). The V gene lost 3 bases and the J gene lost 7 bases, with 9 bases spanning the gap. Per the germline V gene, CDR1 is MNHEY and CDR2 is SMNVEV (reference sequence). This CDR3 comprises 13 residues. CDR3 amino acids: CASSLRVGGELFF. The CDR3 region has the DNA TGTGCCAGCAGTTTGAGGGTTGGCGGGGAGCTGTTTTTT.

V and J are TRBV6-5 and TRBJ1-4; weak D call: TRBD1 (6 bases). Germline V CDR1 and CDR2: MNHEY, SVGAGI. The CDR3 has 15 amino acids. V was clipped by 6 bases and J by 6 bases, with 17 bases between them. The chain's CDR3 is CASRVFGGADEKLFF. The CDR3 nucleotides read TGTGCCAGCAGAGTTTTTGGGGGCGCCGATGAAAAACTGTTTTTT.

CDR3 loop: CASSPGLAGALGDTQYF. The DNA for the CDR3 is TGTGCCAGCAGCCCAGGGTTAGCGGGGGCCCTAGGGGATACGCAGTATTTT. The rearrangement links TRBV9 to TRBJ2-3, with 9 bases lining up with TRBD2. The CDR3 is made up of 17 amino acids. The germline CDR1 and CDR2 sequences are SGDLS and YYNGEE. The V gene end was trimmed by 4 bases and the J gene end by 6 bases; junction bases not matched to a gene: 15. The whole variable domain, remainder taken from reference TRBV9 and TRBJ2-3, is DSGVTQTPKHLITATGQRVTLRCSPRSGDLSVYWYQQSLDQGLQFLIQYYNGEERAKGNILERFSAQQFPDLHSELNLSSLELGDSALYFCASSPGLAGALGDTQYFGPGTRLTVL.

This clone occurred a few times. The rearrangement uses TRBV28 and TRBJ2-6, with 7 bases that match TRBD1. The germline V gene has CDR1 MDHEN and CDR2 SYDVKM. This CDR3 region has 16 residues. With 7 bases clipped from V and 1 base from J, the junction kept 7 bases outside the gene matches. The CDR3 DNA sequence: TGTGCCAGCACTGGGGACAGCGCTTCTGGGGCCAACGTCCTGACTTTC. Its protein product is CASTGDSASGANVLTF.

The rearrangement uses TRBV9 and TRBJ2-2; 9 bases are shared with TRBD1. CDR1 and CDR2 (germline): SGDLS, YYNGEE. V gave up 4 bases and J gave up 7 bases; unmatched junction bases: 8. This CDR3 has 15 residues. The CDR3 coding sequence is TGTGCCAGCAGCCGGGAGGACAGGGGAGGCGGGGAGCTGTTTTTT. As protein: CASSREDRGGGELFF.

The rearrangement links TRBV28 to TRBJ2-1; D uncertain. V was cut by 5 bases and J by 10 bases, with 15 bases left in between. The length of the CDR3 is 13 residues. Germline CDR1 is MDHEN and CDR2 is SYDVKM. CDR3 in DNA: TGTGCCAGCAGTCCCAGCCTTAATATGGAGCAGTTCTTC. This codes for CASSPSLNMEQFF.

The chain employs TRBV30 and TRBJ1-5; possible D gene TRBD1, 5 bases. V was trimmed by 2 bases and J by 7 bases, leaving 12 bases between them. The germline CDR1 and CDR2 sequences are GTSNPN and SVGIG (reference sequence). The CDR3 sequence is 13 residues long. The CDR3 DNA is TGTGCCTGGAGTTCACTCGGGGGGCAGCCCCAGCATTTT. This gives the protein CAWSSLGGQPQHF.

The genes are TRBV19 and TRBJ2-5; TRBD2 might be the D (7 bases). CDR1 LNHDA and CDR2 SQIVND come from the germline V gene (reference sequence). The CDR3 sequence is 15 residues long. Trimming took off 3 bases at V and 4 bases at J, with 15 bases between the two ends. The CDR3 DNA is TGTGCCAGTAGTATGGGAGGCGGGGGCAGAGAGACCCAGTACTTC. This sequence encodes CASSMGGGGRETQYF.